What follows are 17 T cell receptor beta chains derived from one specimen sequenced in a study of T cells in Graves' hyperthyroidism and ophthalmopathy. Amplification yielded TCR beta CDR3 regions, with RNA transcripts as the source. TCR CDR3 regions were first amplified by RT-PCR with HTBI primers. MiXCR, run by TCRdb on the multiplex PCR reads, gives a single entry per CDR3 protein. The sample lists 550,000 to 800,000 distinct CDR3 sequences, approximately 16% occurring once. Input material: blood. The receptors were sampled from a young man with Graves' hyperthyroidism.

The sample holds many counts of this clonotype. The J gene is TRBJ2-5, the V gene TRBV20-1; D not resolved. In germline, CDR1 is DFQATT, CDR2 SNEGSKA (reference sequence). V was trimmed by 6 bases and J by 5 bases, leaving 16 bases between them. The CDR3 extends over 13 amino acids. The CDR3 DNA follows: TGCAGTGCCGACACTAACGTGGGGGAGACCCAGTACTTC. Its translation: CSADTNVGETQYF.

This clonotype has just a few counts. This sequence joins TRBV15 and TRBJ2-1, with D possibly TRBD2 on 5 matching bases. The CDR3 is 13 residues long. Trimming removed 5 bases from V and 7 bases from J, with 12 bases in between. CDR1 and CDR2 (germline): LNHNV, YYDKDF (reference sequence). CDR3 DNA: TGTGCCACCAGCCCCGGTCGCGGGAATGAGCAGTTCTTC. Its protein is CATSPGRGNEQFF.

In its sample, this clonotype was seen a few times. V usage is TRBV28 and J usage is TRBJ2-7; 7 bases fit TRBD1. The CDR3 spans 16 residues. Germline loops: CDR1 MDHEN, CDR2 SYDVKM. V shed 6 bases and J 5 bases; nucleotides not matched to a gene: 16. CDR3 protein: CASRLFGKGAIDEQYF. CDR3 bases: TGTGCCAGCAGACTCTTCGGGAAGGGGGCGATCGACGAGCAGTACTTC. Full variable domain (missing parts from reference TRBV28 and TRBJ2-7): DVKVTQSSRYLVKRTGEKVFLECVQDMDHENMFWYRQDPGLGLRLIYFSYDVKMKEKGDIPEGYSVSREKKERFSLILESASTNQTSMYLCASRLFGKGAIDEQYFGPGTRLTVT.

This clonotype has a count of ten or more. One end of the junction does not line up with germline, which may come from a read error. The V and J genes are TRBV7-9 and TRBJ2-7, with D unclear. The CDR3 is made up of 13 amino acids. Germline V gene lookup returns CDR1 SEHNR and CDR2 FQNEAQ (reference sequence). The CDR3 spells CASSLGPSYEQYF. Written as DNA, the CDR3 is TGTGCCAGCAGTTTAGGACCCTCCTACGAGCAGTACTTC.

The table lists this clonotype with many counts. The CDR3 protein is CASSFRQGELTEAFF. The CDR3 nucleotides are TGTGCCAGCAGTTTTCGACAGGGGGAACTCACTGAAGCTTTCTTT. The rearrangement links TRBV27 to TRBJ1-1; 9 nucleotides align to TRBD1. The length of the CDR3 is 15 residues. After removal of 3 bases from V and 4 bases from J, the junction contained 6 bases not matched to a gene. The germline V gene encodes CDR1 MNHEY and CDR2 SMNVEV (reference sequence).

The chain combines TRBV5-1 with TRBJ2-2; 11 bases fit TRBD2. There are 15 residues in the CDR3. Per the germline V gene, CDR1 is SGHRS and CDR2 is YFSETQ. V was pared by 4 bases and J by 7 bases, with 6 bases of the junction left unmatched. The CDR3 sequence: CASSPLAGEVGELFF. The CDR3 nucleotides are TGCGCCAGCAGCCCACTAGCGGGAGAGGTCGGGGAGCTGTTTTTT. Together with reference TRBV5-1 and TRBJ2-2, the CDR3 gives the full variable domain: KAGVTQTPRYLIKTRGQQVTLSCSPISGHRSVSWYQQTPGQGLQFLFEYFSETQRNKGNFPGRFSGRQFSNSRSEMNVSTLELGDSALYLCASSPLAGEVGELFFGEGSRLTVL.

The chain links TRBV20-1 to TRBJ2-1, with 13 bases fitting TRBD2. Germline lookup yields CDR1 DFQATT and CDR2 SNEGSKA (reference sequence). Trimming at V came to 3 bases and at J to 5 bases, leaving 4 bases not matched to a gene. The CDR3 length is 15 residues. The CDR3 DNA reads TGCAGTGCTAGCGCCGGGACTAGCGGGGACAATGAGCAGTTCTTC. Amino acids: CSASAGTSGDNEQFF.

This clonotype was observed a handful of times. The rearrangement uses TRBV7-2 and TRBJ2-1; 7 positions match TRBD2. The V gene's germline CDR1 is SGHTA and CDR2 FQGNSA. Unmatched junction bases numbered 7, after V lost 4 bases and J lost 7 bases. CDR3 length equals 14 residues. CDR3 in DNA: TGTGCCAGCAGCTCGGTACTAGCGTGGAATGAGCAGTTCTTC. Amino acids: CASSSVLAWNEQFF. Combining the CDR3 with reference TRBV7-2 and TRBJ2-1 gives the whole variable domain GAGVSQSPSNKVTEKGKDVELRCDPISGHTALYWYRQSLGQGLEFLIYFQGNSAPDKSGLPSDRFSAERTGGSVSTLTIQRTQQEDSAVYLCASSSVLAWNEQFFGPGTRLTVL.

A few counts support this clonotype. The rearrangement uses TRBV5-1 and TRBJ2-1, with unresolved D. Per the germline V gene, CDR1 is SGHRS and CDR2 is YFSETQ. The CDR3 runs to 13 residues. V was clipped by 4 bases and J by 3 bases, with 8 bases between them. In DNA, the CDR3 is TGCGCCAGCAGCGGCTGGGACTACAATGAGCAGTTCTTC. As protein: CASSGWDYNEQFF.

The chain carries TRBV2 and TRBJ2-1, with 14 bases fitting TRBD2. V gave up 6 bases and J gave up 8 bases; unmatched junction bases: 9. This CDR3 has 16 amino acids. Germline V CDR1 and CDR2: SNHLY, FYNNEI. CDR3 DNA sequence: TGTGCCAGCAGCGGACTAGCGGGAGGTTCGGTGGATGAGCAGTTCTTC. As protein: CASSGLAGGSVDEQFF.

This clonotype was counted at least ten times. This sequence joins TRBV11-3 and TRBJ2-3, with 11 positions matching TRBD2. This CDR3 has 17 amino acids. Unmatched junction bases numbered 11, after V lost 4 bases and J lost 5 bases. Germline V gives CDR1 SGHNT, CDR2 YENEEA. The CDR3 DNA reads TGTGCCAGCAGCTCTAGGGGTCTAGCGGGAGGTAGAGATACGCAGTATTTT. As protein: CASSSRGLAGGRDTQYF.

The rearrangement links TRBV11-2 to TRBJ1-5, with TRBD1 as a possible D gene (5 bases). Trimming took off 8 bases at V and 7 bases at J, with 21 bases between the two ends. Germline lookup yields CDR1 SGHAT and CDR2 FQNNGV. This CDR3 region has 15 residues. The CDR3 reads CASQTRGGLGQPQHF. CDR3 coding DNA: TGTGCCAGCCAGACTCGTGGGGGTCTGGGACAGCCCCAGCATTTT.

This clonotype was picked up many times. The rearrangement joins TRBV2 to TRBJ2-3, with a possible D match to TRBD1 (5 bases). Germline CDR1 and CDR2: SNHLY and FYNNEI. V was trimmed by 5 bases and J by 4 bases, leaving 13 bases between them. The CDR3 has 14 amino acids. This chain's CDR3 is CASSQGRGADTQYF. CDR3 in DNA: TGTGCCAGCAGTCAGGGTAGGGGCGCAGATACGCAGTATTTT.

The rearrangement uses TRBV3-1 and TRBJ2-1; D uncertain. Trimming removed 6 bases at V and 3 bases at J, with 15 bases between. The germline CDR1 and CDR2 sequences are LGHDT and YNNKEL (reference sequence). CDR3 size: 15 residues. As DNA, the CDR3 is TGTGCCAGCAGGCCTAGGGCCAACAACTACAATGAGCAGTTCTTC. Residues: CASRPRANNYNEQFF.

This rearrangement joins TRBV7-2 to TRBJ2-1; 9 nucleotides agree with TRBD2. The CDR3 length is 16 residues. The germline gives CDR1 SGHTA, CDR2 FQGNSA. Trimming removed 2 bases from V and 5 bases from J; junction bases left unmatched: 7. CDR3: CASSLTSSGTDNEQFF. CDR3 sequence (DNA): TGTGCCAGCAGCTTAACGTCTAGCGGGACTGACAATGAGCAGTTCTTC.

This clonotype was detected only a few times. The rearrangement joins TRBV5-6 to TRBJ2-1; 9 nucleotides line up with TRBD2. This CDR3 has 16 residues. V was clipped by 0 bases and J by 3 bases; unmatched bases: 4. Germline V gene lookup returns CDR1 SGHDT and CDR2 YYEEEE. CDR3 coding DNA: TGTGCCAGCAGCTTGGAAGCGGGGGGAAACTACAATGAGCAGTTCTTC. Translated, it gives CASSLEAGGNYNEQFF.

This chain joins TRBV6-1 and TRBJ1-1; 8 bases are shared with TRBD1. Unmatched junction bases numbered 7, after V lost 4 bases and J lost 3 bases. The CDR3 is 15 amino acids. Germline V gives CDR1 MNHNS, CDR2 SASEGT. The DNA of the CDR3 is TGTGCCAGCAGTGGGGACAGGCTCGGTGACACTGAAGCTTTCTTT. Its protein product is CASSGDRLGDTEAFF.